The 25 T cell receptor beta chains below come from one sample, sequenced in a study of control samples from healthy donors and cancer patients. Repertoires were generated with immunoSEQ multiplex PCR, while TCRdb's copy carries only in-frame clones and drops some. The sample lists 90,000 to 150,000 clones; roughly nine tenths were seen once. Source material: blood. Receptors originate from a woman between 18 and 29 years old in good health.

The chain links TRBV28 to TRBJ1-4, with D perhaps matching TRBD1 (6 bases). The CDR3 spans 16 residues. Germline V gene data show CDR1 as MDHEN and CDR2 as SYDVKM. V was cut by 4 bases and J by 8 bases, with 20 bases left in between. The chain's CDR3 is CASSSPGARVGEKLFF. DNA for the CDR3: TGTGCCAGCAGTTCCCCGGGGGCGAGGGTTGGAGAAAAACTGTTTTTT. The full variable domain, in which reference TRBV28 and TRBJ1-4 provide the parts outside the CDR3, is DVKVTQSSRYLVKRTGEKVFLECVQDMDHENMFWYRQDPGLGLRLIYFSYDVKMKEKGDIPEGYSVSREKKERFSLILESASTNQTSMYLCASSSPGARVGEKLFFGSGTQLSVL.

In nucleotides, the CDR3 is TGTGCCAGCAGTCTTGTCATGAACACTGAAGCTTTCTTT. Residues: CASSLVMNTEAFF. This rearrangement joins TRBV11-1 to TRBJ1-1; D is unclear. Germline CDR1 and CDR2: SGHAT and FQDESV (reference sequence). V shed 6 bases and J shed 0 bases, with 8 bases lying between them. The CDR3 has 13 amino acids.

V gene TRBV25-1 combines with J gene TRBJ2-7; a possible D gene is TRBD2 (6 bases). V was cut by 1 base and J by 2 bases, with 12 bases left in between. In germline, CDR1 is MGHDK, CDR2 SYGVNS. The CDR3 is made up of 15 amino acids. CDR3 residues: CASSEWGTYPYEQYF. DNA for the CDR3: TGTGCCAGCAGTGAATGGGGGACTTACCCCTACGAGCAGTACTTC.

This rearrangement joins TRBV6-4 to TRBJ2-7; TRBD2 agrees at 9 bases. The CDR3 is 13 residues long. Trimming cost V 4 bases and J 7 bases; bases outside gene matches: 5. Germline V CDR1 and CDR2: MRHNA, SNTAGT. The CDR3 coding sequence is TGTGCCAGCAGTGTCATAGCGGGAGAGGAGCAGTACTTC. Its protein is CASSVIAGEEQYF.

The rearrangement links TRBV7-8 to TRBJ1-5; D gene unclear. V dropped 5 bases and J dropped 3 bases, with 11 bases sitting between them. Per the germline V gene, CDR1 is SGHVS and CDR2 is FQNEAQ. The CDR3 is 14 residues long. The CDR3 coding sequence is TGTGCCAGCAGCCTAGATGGGATCAATCAGCCCCAGCATTTT. Its protein is CASSLDGINQPQHF.

This rearrangement joins TRBV27 to TRBJ1-4; TRBD1 matches 10 bases. The CDR3 totals 16 residues. CDR1 MNHEY and CDR2 SMNVEV come from the germline V gene (reference sequence). Trimming at V came to 1 base and at J to 6 bases, leaving 5 bases not matched to a gene. The CDR3 DNA is TGTGCCAGCAGTTTATGGGACAGGGGCCGATATGAAAAACTGTTTTTT. Encoded protein: CASSLWDRGRYEKLFF.

In its sample, this clone was seen once. The J gene is TRBJ1-5, the V gene TRBV7-8; tentatively, D is TRBD1 (6 bases). This CDR3 contains 16 residues. Germline V gives CDR1 SGHVS, CDR2 FQNEAQ. With 4 bases removed from V and 4 bases from J, the gap between germline ends came to 17 bases. The CDR3 loop reads CASSSKRQAPNQPQHF. The CDR3 DNA reads TGTGCCAGCAGCTCGAAACGACAGGCTCCTAATCAGCCCCAGCATTTT.

The chain recombines TRBV12-3 or TRBV12-4 with TRBJ2-2; D possibly corresponds to TRBD1 (6 bases). This CDR3 is built from 13 residues. The V end was cut by 7 bases, the J end by 5 bases, with 11 bases between. CDR3 in amino acids: CASKYRVTGELFF. The CDR3 DNA sequence: TGTGCCAGCAAATACAGGGTTACCGGGGAGCTGTTTTTT.

The chain is built from TRBV5-1 and TRBJ2-3, with D possibly matching TRBD2 (5 bases). Per germline, CDR1 SGHRS and CDR2 YFSETQ. The CDR3 length is 17 residues. V was shortened by 3 bases and J by 1 base, with 18 bases between the two germline ends. The CDR3 nucleotides read TGCGCCAGCAGCTGGACTTTTCCCACCTTGGGCACAGATACGCAGTATTTT. It codes for CASSWTFPTLGTDTQYF.

This chain links TRBV6-2 or TRBV6-3 with TRBJ1-4; no firm D call. The germline V gene has CDR1 MNHEY and CDR2 SVGEGT. The length of the CDR3 is 15 residues. V shed 0 bases and J shed 6 bases, with 11 bases lying between them. CDR3 protein: CASSYSPLADEKLFF. In DNA form, the CDR3 reads TGTGCCAGCAGTTACTCCCCCCTTGCGGATGAAAAACTGTTTTTT.

The chain combines TRBV4-2 with TRBJ2-3, with D perhaps assigned TRBD1 or TRBD2 (5 bases each). The CDR3 spans 16 residues. CDR1 is LGHNA and CDR2 is YNFKEQ in the germline V gene. V lost 6 bases and J 2 bases, leaving 18 bases between the germline ends. CDR3 protein: CASSQSRDGDTDTQYF. CDR3 coding DNA: TGTGCCAGCAGTCAATCCCGGGACGGGGACACAGATACGCAGTATTTT.

The chain has TRBV15 and TRBJ2-7, with 10 bases lining up with TRBD1. With 0 bases clipped from V and 4 bases from J, the junction kept 6 bases outside the gene matches. Per the germline V gene, CDR1 is LNHNV and CDR2 is YYDKDF (reference sequence). This CDR3 is 16 amino acids long. The CDR3 DNA reads as TGTGCCACCAGCAGAGATACAGGACAGGGGGAATACGAGCAGTACTTC. Translating it yields CATSRDTGQGEYEQYF. The complete variable domain, with remaining parts taken from reference TRBV15 and TRBJ2-7, reads DAMVIQNPRYQVTQFGKPVTLSCSQTLNHNVMYWYQQKSSQAPKLLFHYYDKDFNNEADTPDNFQSRRPNTSFCFLDIRSPGLGDTAMYLCATSRDTGQGEYEQYFGPGTRLTVT.

The V call is TRBV5-6, the J call TRBJ2-1, with 11 nucleotides matching TRBD2. V lost 2 bases to trimming and J lost 5 bases; unmatched junction nucleotides: 6. Germline V lookup: CDR1 SGHDT, CDR2 YYEEEE. This CDR3 has 16 amino acids. For the CDR3, the DNA is TGTGCCAGCAGCTTCCTTAGCGGGGGGGCCAACAATGAGCAGTTCTTC. Encoded protein: CASSFLSGGANNEQFF.

A few counts support this clone. The chain is built from TRBV6-5 and TRBJ2-1; perhaps TRBD2 as D (7 bases). Trimming stripped 9 bases from V and 8 bases from J, with 23 bases between. CDR1 is MNHEY and CDR2 is SVGAGI in the germline V gene. The CDR3 totals 15 residues. The CDR3 reads CASVELRGASDEQFF. Here the CDR3 DNA reads TGTGCCAGTGTGGAACTCCGGGGGGCGAGCGATGAGCAGTTCTTC.

The chain links TRBV28 to TRBJ1-4, with D unresolved. Germline V CDR1 and CDR2: MDHEN, SYDVKM. Trimming removed 7 bases from V and 5 bases from J, with 11 bases in between. The CDR3 loop spans 13 amino acids. In nucleotides, the CDR3 is TGTGCCAGCAACGGCAGGCCGAATGAAAAACTGTTTTTT. Its translation is CASNGRPNEKLFF.

The table lists this clone with a count of one. The gene calls are TRBV21-1 and TRBJ2-1; TRBD2 reflects the table's D call only, with no check against the DNA. TRBV21-1 is labeled a pseudogene. This CDR3 has 15 amino acids. The CDR3 protein is CASWAGTSCHNEQFF. The CDR3 DNA reads as TGTGCCAGCTGGGCCGGGACTAGCTGTCACAATGAGCAGTTCTTC.

The rearrangement uses TRBV7-9 and TRBJ2-2; 7 nucleotides match TRBD1. This CDR3 contains 14 residues. J gave up 1 base and V 4 bases, and 0 bases lay outside the gene matches. The germline V gene encodes CDR1 SEHNR and CDR2 FQNEAQ (reference sequence). CDR3 residues: CASSSGGNTGELFF. The CDR3 nucleotides read TGTGCCAGCAGCTCAGGGGGGAACACCGGGGAGCTGTTTTTT.

The rearrangement uses TRBV7-9 and TRBJ2-5; D perhaps matches TRBD2 (6 bases). Trimming stripped 6 bases from V and 5 bases from J, with 13 bases between. Per germline, CDR1 SEHNR and CDR2 FQNEAQ (reference sequence). The CDR3 covers 13 residues. The CDR3 sequence is CASRDGGGETQYF. The DNA for the CDR3 is TGTGCCAGCAGGGACGGGGGTGGCGAGACCCAGTACTTC.

The V call is TRBV19, the J call TRBJ2-3, with D tentatively TRBD1 (5 bases). CDR1 is LNHDA, CDR2 SQIVND, per germline (reference sequence). CDR3 size: 16 residues. Trimming pared 3 bases from V and 2 bases from J, leaving 15 bases between. For the CDR3, the DNA is TGTGCCAGTAGTATGGCGCCGCCAGGGAACACAGATACGCAGTATTTT. Its protein is CASSMAPPGNTDTQYF.

This chain connects TRBV7-2 to TRBJ2-3; 7 bases are shared with TRBD1. This CDR3 is built from 15 residues. Trimming at V came to 2 bases and at J to 4 bases, leaving 6 bases not matched to a gene. CDR1 SGHTA and CDR2 FQGNSA come from the germline V gene. CDR3 coding DNA: TGTGCCAGCAGCTTAAAGGGACAGAGGGCAGATACGCAGTATTTT. It is translated as CASSLKGQRADTQYF.

The V call is TRBV7-9, the J call TRBJ2-3; D remains ambiguous. From germline, CDR1 is SEHNR and CDR2 FQNEAQ (reference sequence). This CDR3 spans 13 amino acids. Trimming pared 5 bases from V and 1 base from J, leaving 7 bases between. This CDR3 reads CASSLGRTDTQYF. Here the CDR3 DNA reads TGTGCCAGCAGCCTTGGACGCACAGATACGCAGTATTTT.

The chain joins TRBV28 to TRBJ2-1; 10 positions match TRBD2. The CDR3 sequence is 17 residues long. Germline lookup yields CDR1 MDHEN and CDR2 SYDVKM. V was clipped by 3 bases and J by 3 bases; unmatched bases: 8. DNA of the CDR3: TGTGCCAGCAGTTTGGTGGCTAGCGGGAGTCACTACAATGAGCAGTTCTTC. This sequence encodes CASSLVASGSHYNEQFF.

The chain carries TRBV18 and TRBJ1-4, with 7 bases that match TRBD1. Germline trimming cut 3 bases from V and 8 bases from J; bases unmatched to any gene: 6. The CDR3 is 14 amino acids. CDR1 and CDR2 (germline): KGHSH, LQKENI. CDR3 in DNA: TGTGCCAGCTCACCGACAGGGTCGGAGGAAAAACTGTTTTTT. Translating gives CASSPTGSEEKLFF.

This clone was counted only a few times. The chain links TRBV7-3 to TRBJ1-2, with 8 bases matching TRBD1. Germline trimming cut 1 base from V and 7 bases from J; bases unmatched to any gene: 2. The V gene's germline CDR1 is SGHTA and CDR2 FQGTGA. The CDR3 loop spans 13 amino acids. CDR3 sequence: CASSLRQGAGYTF. CDR3 DNA: TGTGCCAGCAGCTTAAGGCAGGGGGCTGGCTACACCTTC.

Notes on this clone: The junction departs from the called germline gene at one end, perhaps through a read error. V is TRBV19 and J is TRBJ2-7, with D possibly called TRBD1 or TRBD2 (6 bases each). Germline V gene lookup returns CDR1 LNHDA and CDR2 SQIVND (reference sequence). The CDR3 contains 11 residues. The CDR3, as DNA: TGTGCCAGTAGTGACGGGGGACAAGGTTTCTTC. Its translation: CASSDGGQGFF.